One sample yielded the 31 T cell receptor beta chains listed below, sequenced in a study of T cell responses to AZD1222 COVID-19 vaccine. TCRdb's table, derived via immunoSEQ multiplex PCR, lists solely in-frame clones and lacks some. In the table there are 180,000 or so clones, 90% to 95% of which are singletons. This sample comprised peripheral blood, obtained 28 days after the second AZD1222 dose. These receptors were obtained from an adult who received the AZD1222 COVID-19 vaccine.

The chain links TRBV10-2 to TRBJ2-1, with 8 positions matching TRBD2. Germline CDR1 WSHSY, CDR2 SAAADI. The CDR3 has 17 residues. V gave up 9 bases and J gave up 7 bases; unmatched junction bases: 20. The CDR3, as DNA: TGCGCCAGAACCAATTTTTCTGGGGCGGGAGGTGCGAATGAGCAGTTCTTC. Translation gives CARTNFSGAGGANEQFF.

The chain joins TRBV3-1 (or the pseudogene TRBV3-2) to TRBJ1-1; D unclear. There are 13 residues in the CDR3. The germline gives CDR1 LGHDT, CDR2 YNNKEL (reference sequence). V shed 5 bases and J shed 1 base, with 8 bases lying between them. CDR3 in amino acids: CASSGLQNTEAFF. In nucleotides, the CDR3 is TGTGCCAGCAGCGGACTCCAGAACACTGAAGCTTTCTTT.

CDR3 nucleotides: TGTGCCAGCAGCTTTGTTGGGGGGAACACTGAAGCTTTCTTT. Its protein is CASSFVGGNTEAFF. The J gene is TRBJ1-1, the V gene TRBV11-2; TRBD1 might be the D (5 bases). The V gene lost 3 bases and the J gene lost 1 base, with 9 bases spanning the gap. In germline, CDR1 is SGHAT, CDR2 FQNNGV. The CDR3 consists of 14 residues.

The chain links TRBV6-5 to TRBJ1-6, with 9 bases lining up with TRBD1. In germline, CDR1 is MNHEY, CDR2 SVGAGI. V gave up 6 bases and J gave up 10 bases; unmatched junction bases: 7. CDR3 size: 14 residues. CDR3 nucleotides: TGTGCCAGCAGCCGGGACAGGGCGGGATCACCCCTCCACTTT. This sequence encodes CASSRDRAGSPLHF.

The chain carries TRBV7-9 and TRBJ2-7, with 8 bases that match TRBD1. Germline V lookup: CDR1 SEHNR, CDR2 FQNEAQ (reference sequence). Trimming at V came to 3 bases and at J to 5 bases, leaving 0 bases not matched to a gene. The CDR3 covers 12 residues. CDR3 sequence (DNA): TGTGCCAGCAGCTTGACAGGGGACGAGCAGTACTTC. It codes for CASSLTGDEQYF.

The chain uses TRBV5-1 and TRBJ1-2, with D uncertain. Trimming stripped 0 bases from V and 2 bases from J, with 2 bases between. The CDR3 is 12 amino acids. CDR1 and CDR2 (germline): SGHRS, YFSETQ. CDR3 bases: TGCGCCAGCAGCTTGGACAACTATGGCTACACCTTC. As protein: CASSLDNYGYTF.

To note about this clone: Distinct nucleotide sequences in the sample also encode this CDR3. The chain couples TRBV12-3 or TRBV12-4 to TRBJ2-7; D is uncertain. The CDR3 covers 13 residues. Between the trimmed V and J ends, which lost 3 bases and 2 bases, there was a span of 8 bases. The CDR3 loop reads CASSFGLPYEQYF. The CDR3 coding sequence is TGTGCCAGCAGTTTTGGGCTCCCCTACGAGCAGTACTTC.

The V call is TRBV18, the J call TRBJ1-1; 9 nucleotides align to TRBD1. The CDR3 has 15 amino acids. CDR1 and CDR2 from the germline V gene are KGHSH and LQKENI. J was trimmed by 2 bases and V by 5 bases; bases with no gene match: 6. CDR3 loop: CASSEQGASNTEAFF. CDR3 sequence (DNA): TGTGCCAGCTCAGAACAGGGGGCATCAAACACTGAAGCTTTCTTT.

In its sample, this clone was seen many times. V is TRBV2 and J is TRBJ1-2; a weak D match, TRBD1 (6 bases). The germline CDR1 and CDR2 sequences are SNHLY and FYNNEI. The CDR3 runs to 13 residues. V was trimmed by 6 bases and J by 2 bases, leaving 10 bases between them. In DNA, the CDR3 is TGTGCCAGCAGAGTCACAGGGAACTATGGCTACACCTTC. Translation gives CASRVTGNYGYTF.

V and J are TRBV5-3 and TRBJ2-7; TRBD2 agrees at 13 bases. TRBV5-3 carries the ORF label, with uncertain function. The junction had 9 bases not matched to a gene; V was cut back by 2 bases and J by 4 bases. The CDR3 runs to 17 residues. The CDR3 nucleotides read TGTGCCAGAAGCTTAGGGACTAGCGGGGAGGTGAAGTACGAGCAGTACTTC. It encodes CARSLGTSGEVKYEQYF.

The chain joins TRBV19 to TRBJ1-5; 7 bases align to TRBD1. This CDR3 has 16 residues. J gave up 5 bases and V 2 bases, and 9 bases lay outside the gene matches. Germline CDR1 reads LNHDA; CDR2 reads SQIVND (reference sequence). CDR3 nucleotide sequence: TGTGCCAGTAGTATACTACCGGGACAGTCACATCAGCCCCAGCATTTT. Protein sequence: CASSILPGQSHQPQHF.

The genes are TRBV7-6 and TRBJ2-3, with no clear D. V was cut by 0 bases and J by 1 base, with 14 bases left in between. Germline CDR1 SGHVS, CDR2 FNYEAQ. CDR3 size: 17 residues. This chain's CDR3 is CASSLARNLVGTDTQYF. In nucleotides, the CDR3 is TGTGCCAGCAGCTTAGCCCGGAATTTAGTTGGCACAGATACGCAGTATTTT.

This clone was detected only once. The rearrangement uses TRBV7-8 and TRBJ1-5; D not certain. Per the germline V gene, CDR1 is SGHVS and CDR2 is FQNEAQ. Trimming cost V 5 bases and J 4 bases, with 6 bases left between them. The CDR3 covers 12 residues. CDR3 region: CASSQVNQPQHF. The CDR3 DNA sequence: TGTGCCAGCAGCCAAGTAAATCAGCCCCAGCATTTT.

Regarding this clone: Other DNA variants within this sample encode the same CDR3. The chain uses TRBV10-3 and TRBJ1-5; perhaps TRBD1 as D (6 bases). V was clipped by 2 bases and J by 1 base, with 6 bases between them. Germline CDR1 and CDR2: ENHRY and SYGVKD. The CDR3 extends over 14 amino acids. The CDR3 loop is CAISEGQSNQPQHF. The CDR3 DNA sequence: TGTGCCATCAGTGAGGGACAGAGCAATCAGCCCCAGCATTTT.

The CDR3 protein is CAWSVRKSGGNTEAFF. The CDR3 DNA reads TGTGCCTGGAGTGTACGCAAGTCTGGGGGTAACACTGAAGCTTTCTTT. The chain carries TRBV30 and TRBJ1-1, with D possibly matching TRBD1 (5 bases). Trimming removed 0 bases from V and 2 bases from J, with 16 bases in between. CDR1 GTSNPN and CDR2 SVGIG come from the germline V gene (reference sequence). The CDR3 spans 16 residues.

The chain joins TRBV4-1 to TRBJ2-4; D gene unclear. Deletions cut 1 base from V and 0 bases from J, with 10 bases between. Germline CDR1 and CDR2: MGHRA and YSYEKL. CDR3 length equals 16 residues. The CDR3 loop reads CASSQGGVPAKNIQYF. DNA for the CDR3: TGCGCCAGCAGCCAAGGTGGGGTCCCAGCCAAAAACATTCAGTACTTC.

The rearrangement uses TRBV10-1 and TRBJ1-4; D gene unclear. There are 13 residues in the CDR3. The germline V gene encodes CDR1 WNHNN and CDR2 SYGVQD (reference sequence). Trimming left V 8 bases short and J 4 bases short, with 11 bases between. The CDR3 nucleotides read TGCGCCAGCGTGGGAGTCGGTAATGAAAAACTGTTTTTT. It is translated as CASVGVGNEKLFF.

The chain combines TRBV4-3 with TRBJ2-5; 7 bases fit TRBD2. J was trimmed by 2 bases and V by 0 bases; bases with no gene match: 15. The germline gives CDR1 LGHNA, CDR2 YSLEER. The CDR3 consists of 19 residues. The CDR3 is CASSQDITPGHGGQETQYF. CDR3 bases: TGCGCCAGCAGCCAAGATATAACCCCCGGGCACGGGGGGCAAGAGACCCAGTACTTC.

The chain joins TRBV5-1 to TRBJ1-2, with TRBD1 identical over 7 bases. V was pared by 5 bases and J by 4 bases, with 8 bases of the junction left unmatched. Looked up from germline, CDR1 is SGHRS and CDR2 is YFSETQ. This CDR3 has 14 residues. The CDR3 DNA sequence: TGCGCCAGCAGAGACAGGGTGGGGATCTATGGCTACACCTTC. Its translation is CASRDRVGIYGYTF.

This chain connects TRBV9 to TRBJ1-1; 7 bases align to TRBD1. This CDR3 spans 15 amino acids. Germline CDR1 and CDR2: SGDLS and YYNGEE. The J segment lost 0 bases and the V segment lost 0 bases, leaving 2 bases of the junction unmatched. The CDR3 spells CASSVVGQLNTEAFF. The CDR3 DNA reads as TGTGCCAGCAGCGTAGTGGGACAGTTGAACACTGAAGCTTTCTTT.

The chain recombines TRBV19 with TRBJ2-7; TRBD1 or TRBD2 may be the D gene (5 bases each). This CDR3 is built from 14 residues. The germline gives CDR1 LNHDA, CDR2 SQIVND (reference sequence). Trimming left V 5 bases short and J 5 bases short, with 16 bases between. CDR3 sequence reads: CASSEGTYAHEQYF. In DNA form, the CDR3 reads TGTGCCAGTAGTGAAGGGACCTACGCGCACGAGCAGTACTTC.

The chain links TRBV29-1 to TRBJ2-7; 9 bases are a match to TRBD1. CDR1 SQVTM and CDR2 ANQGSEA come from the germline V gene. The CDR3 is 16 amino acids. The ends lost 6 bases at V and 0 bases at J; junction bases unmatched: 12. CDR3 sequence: CSVELPGQGFSYEQYF. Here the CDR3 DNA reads TGCAGCGTAGAACTCCCGGGACAGGGTTTCTCCTACGAGCAGTACTTC.

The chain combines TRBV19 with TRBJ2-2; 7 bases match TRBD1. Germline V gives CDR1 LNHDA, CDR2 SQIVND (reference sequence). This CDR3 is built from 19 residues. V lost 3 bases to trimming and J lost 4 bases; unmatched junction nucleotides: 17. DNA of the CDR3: TGTGCCAGTAGTATTTACGGGCTAACAGGGGATAGAGGCACCGGGGAGCTGTTTTTT. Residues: CASSIYGLTGDRGTGELFF.

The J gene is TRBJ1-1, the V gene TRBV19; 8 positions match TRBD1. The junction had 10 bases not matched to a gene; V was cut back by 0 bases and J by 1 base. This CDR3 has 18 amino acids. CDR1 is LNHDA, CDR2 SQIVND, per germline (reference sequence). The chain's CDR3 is CASSIEGQGASWNTEAFF. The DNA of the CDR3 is TGTGCCAGTAGTATAGAGGGCCAGGGGGCGAGCTGGAACACTGAAGCTTTCTTT.

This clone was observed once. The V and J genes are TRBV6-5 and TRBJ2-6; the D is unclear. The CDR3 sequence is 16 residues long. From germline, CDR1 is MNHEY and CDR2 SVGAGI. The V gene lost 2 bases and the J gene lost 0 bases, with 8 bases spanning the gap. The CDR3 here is CASSYAPTSGANVLTF. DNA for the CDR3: TGTGCCAGCAGTTACGCTCCCACCTCTGGGGCCAACGTCCTGACTTTC.

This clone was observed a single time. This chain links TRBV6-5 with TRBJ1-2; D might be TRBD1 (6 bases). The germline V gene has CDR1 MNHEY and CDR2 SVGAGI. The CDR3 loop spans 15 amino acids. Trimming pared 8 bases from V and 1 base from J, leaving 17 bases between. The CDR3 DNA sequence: TGTGCCAGCTCAACCCTGACAGGCTTTAACTATGGCTACACCTTC. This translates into CASSTLTGFNYGYTF.

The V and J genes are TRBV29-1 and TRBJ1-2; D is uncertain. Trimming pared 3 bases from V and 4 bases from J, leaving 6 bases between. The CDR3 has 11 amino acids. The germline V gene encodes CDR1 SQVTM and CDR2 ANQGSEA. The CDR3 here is CSVDPTYGYTF. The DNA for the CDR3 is TGCAGCGTTGACCCCACCTATGGCTACACCTTC.

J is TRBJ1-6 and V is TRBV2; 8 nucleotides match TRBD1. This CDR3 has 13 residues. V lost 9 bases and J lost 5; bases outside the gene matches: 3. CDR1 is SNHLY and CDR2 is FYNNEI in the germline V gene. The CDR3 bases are TGTGCCAGGGGACAGGCGGATAATTCACCCCTCCACTTT. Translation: CARGQADNSPLHF.

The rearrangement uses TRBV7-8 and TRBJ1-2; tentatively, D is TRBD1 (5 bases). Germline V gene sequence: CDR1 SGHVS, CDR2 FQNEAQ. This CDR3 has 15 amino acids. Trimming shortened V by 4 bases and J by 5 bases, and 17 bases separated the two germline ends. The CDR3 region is CASSSPRGAIYGYTF. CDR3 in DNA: TGTGCCAGCAGCTCCCCACGAGGGGCCATTTATGGCTACACCTTC.

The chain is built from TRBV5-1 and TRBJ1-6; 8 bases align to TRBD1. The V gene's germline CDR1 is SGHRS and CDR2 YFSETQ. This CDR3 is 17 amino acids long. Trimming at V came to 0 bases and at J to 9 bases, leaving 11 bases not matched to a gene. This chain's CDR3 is CASSLEARGPAGSPLHF. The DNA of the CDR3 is TGCGCCAGCAGCTTGGAGGCCAGGGGGCCGGCGGGTTCACCCCTCCACTTT.

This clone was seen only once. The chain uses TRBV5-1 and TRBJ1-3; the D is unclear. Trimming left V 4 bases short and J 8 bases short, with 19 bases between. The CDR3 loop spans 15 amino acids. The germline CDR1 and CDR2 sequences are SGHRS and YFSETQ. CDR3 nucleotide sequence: TGCGCCAGCAGCGGCGGACGTGCCGGAGTGGACACCATATATTTT. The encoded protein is CASSGGRAGVDTIYF.